These 31 T cell receptor beta chains were sequenced from one sample in a study of T cells in Graves' hyperthyroidism and ophthalmopathy. Amplification targeted TCR beta CDR3 regions from RNA transcripts. With the HTBI primer set, the TCR CDR3 went through a first round of RT-PCR. TCRdb ran MiXCR on the multiplex PCR reads and lists one entry per CDR3 protein. The data contain 190,000 or so distinct CDR3 sequences, about 17% of them singletons. Sequencing was carried out using blood. These receptors all stem from a man aged 40-55 years with Graves' hyperthyroidism.

The chain uses TRBV6-1 and TRBJ2-3, with 7 bases aligning to TRBD2. J gave up 4 bases and V 2 bases, and 3 bases lay outside the gene matches. Looked up from germline, CDR1 is MNHNS and CDR2 is SASEGT. There are 14 residues in the CDR3. CDR3 nucleotides: TGTGCCAGCAGTGAAACGGGAGGAGCAGATACGCAGTATTTT. Protein product: CASSETGGADTQYF.

This clonotype was recorded only once. The chain employs TRBV7-9 and TRBJ2-1; 12 nucleotides agree with TRBD2. The CDR3 has 15 residues. Germline trimming cut 1 base from V and 9 bases from J; bases unmatched to any gene: 4. CDR1 is SEHNR, CDR2 FQNEAQ, per germline (reference sequence). The CDR3 region is CASSLGTSGVGEQFF. The DNA of the CDR3 is TGTGCCAGCAGCTTAGGGACTAGCGGGGTAGGTGAGCAGTTCTTC.

The chain uses TRBV6-2 or TRBV6-3 and TRBJ1-2, with TRBD1 as a possible D gene (5 bases). The length of the CDR3 is 15 residues. CDR1 and CDR2 from the germline V gene are MNHEY and SVGEGT. V was shortened by 6 bases and J by 7 bases, with 21 bases between the two germline ends. As DNA, the CDR3 is TGTGCCAGCAGCCTAGATCTCGAGGGGTTTTTTGGCTACACCTTC. Protein: CASSLDLEGFFGYTF.

The table lists this clonotype with a few counts. The chain is built from TRBV24-1 and TRBJ2-3; D not certain. The CDR3 totals 13 residues. Germline CDR1 and CDR2: KGHDR and SFDVKD. V lost 3 bases and J lost 1, with 4 bases in between. The CDR3: CATSDTGTDTQYF. The CDR3 bases are TGTGCCACCAGTGATACAGGCACAGATACGCAGTATTTT.

This clonotype was seen many times. The rearrangement links TRBV7-3 to TRBJ1-4, with D possibly being TRBD1 (5 bases). The germline gives CDR1 SGHTA, CDR2 FQGTGA. The V and J ends lost 2 bases and 5 bases respectively, with 15 bases between them. The CDR3 sequence is 16 residues long. The CDR3 loop is CASSLGAAAENEKLFF. The CDR3 bases are TGTGCCAGCAGCTTAGGGGCGGCGGCGGAAAATGAAAAACTGTTTTTT. The variable domain in full, completed from reference TRBV7-3 and TRBJ1-4, reads GAGVSQTPSNKVTEKGKYVELRCDPISGHTALYWYRQSLGQGPEFLIYFQGTGAADDSGLPNDRFFAVRPEGSVSTLKIQRTERGDSAVYLCASSLGAAAENEKLFFGSGTQLSVL.

This clonotype was found many times. The V and J genes are TRBV7-2 and TRBJ1-5; the D is unclear. The germline CDR1 and CDR2 sequences are SGHTA and FQGNSA. The CDR3 totals 14 residues. V was cut by 1 base and J by 5 bases, with 9 bases left in between. The CDR3 DNA reads as TGTGCCAGCAGCTTAGAACATTCTTATCAGCCCCAGCATTTT. This gives the protein CASSLEHSYQPQHF.

This clonotype was seen a few times. V usage is TRBV6-2 or TRBV6-3 and J usage is TRBJ1-3, with TRBD1 as a possible D gene (5 bases). The V and J ends lost 7 bases and 3 bases respectively, with 25 bases between them. Germline V gives CDR1 MNHEY, CDR2 SVGEGT. The CDR3 extends over 18 amino acids. The CDR3 reads CASNPMADSRGNGNTIYF. As DNA, the CDR3 is TGTGCCAGCAACCCCATGGCCGACAGCCGAGGCAATGGAAACACCATATATTTT.

This clonotype was counted many times. This chain connects TRBV12-3 or TRBV12-4 to TRBJ1-2; 8 bases align to TRBD1. Losses at the gene ends were 3 bases for V and 2 bases for J; bases not matched to a gene: 2. The CDR3 length is 14 residues. CDR3 nucleotide sequence: TGTGCCAGCAGTTTGGGACAGGAGAACTATGGCTACACCTTC. Translating it yields CASSLGQENYGYTF.

Concerning this clonotype itself: The final CDR3 position lacks the conserved phenylalanine or tryptophan, pointing to a likely read error. The gene calls are TRBV6-2 or TRBV6-3 and TRBJ1-1, with D uncertain. The CDR3 extends over 13 amino acids. CDR1 and CDR2 (germline): MNHEY, SVGEGT. Trimming stripped 6 bases from V and 1 base from J, with 9 bases between. CDR3 coding DNA: TGTGCCAGCAGCCCTCAGACGAACACTGAAGCTTTCTCT. It yields the protein CASSPQTNTEAFS.

The chain links TRBV19 to TRBJ2-7, with TRBD1 identical over 11 bases. CDR1 and CDR2 from the germline V gene are LNHDA and SQIVND (reference sequence). The CDR3 covers 14 residues. With 6 bases clipped from V and 6 bases from J, the junction kept 7 bases outside the gene matches. The CDR3 spells CASSLGQGAFEQYF. CDR3 nucleotides: TGTGCCAGTAGCCTAGGACAGGGGGCCTTCGAGCAGTACTTC.

The chain links TRBV4-3 to TRBJ2-1; maybe TRBD2 (5 bases). Trimming removed 2 bases at V and 5 bases at J, with 10 bases between. The germline V gene has CDR1 LGHNA and CDR2 YSLEER. The CDR3 covers 14 residues. The CDR3 coding sequence is TGCGCCAGCAGCCAAACTGACGGGGACAATGAGCAGTTCTTC. Amino acid sequence: CASSQTDGDNEQFF.

Concerning this clonotype: A much larger clone is a single base away; this may be a read error. The chain combines TRBV28 with TRBJ1-5; D may be TRBD1 (5 bases). The CDR3 consists of 15 residues. Germline V lookup: CDR1 MDHEN, CDR2 SYDVKM. CDR3 sequence: CASSPQGIDNQPQRF. The CDR3 nucleotides read TGTGCCAGCAGCCCGCAGGGAATTGACAATCAGCCCCAGCGTTTT.

This clonotype was seen at least ten times. The CDR3 DNA follows: TGTGCCAGCAGGACCCAGGGGGCAGGCTCCTACGAGCAGTACTTC. Its protein product is CASRTQGAGSYEQYF. The genes are TRBV6-1 and TRBJ2-7; 8 bases agree with TRBD1. Germline assignment: CDR1 MNHNS and CDR2 SASEGT. This CDR3 spans 15 amino acids. J was trimmed by 0 bases and V by 6 bases; bases with no gene match: 7.

This clonotype was seen a few times. The chain carries TRBV3-1 and TRBJ1-1; D ambiguous. Germline V lookup: CDR1 LGHDT, CDR2 YNNKEL (reference sequence). CDR3 length equals 11 residues. Trimming stripped 2 bases from V and 11 bases from J, with 9 bases between. CDR3 sequence (DNA): TGTGCCAGCAGCCAAAAAAATCAGGCTTTCTTT. Translating it yields CASSQKNQAFF. The complete variable domain, with remaining parts taken from reference TRBV3-1 and TRBJ1-1, reads DTAVSQTPKYLVTQMGNDKSIKCEQNLGHDTMYWYKQDSKKFLKIMFSYNNKELIINETVPNRFSPKSPDKAHLNLHINSLELGDSAVYFCASSQKNQAFFGQGTRLTVV.

The chain is built from TRBV7-9 and TRBJ2-7; 7 bases align to TRBD1. This CDR3 is 14 amino acids long. Germline-derived CDR1 and CDR2 are SEHNR and FQNEAQ (reference sequence). V lost 8 bases to trimming and J lost 3 bases; unmatched junction nucleotides: 10. The CDR3 loop is CASSTGQNLYEQYF. CDR3 nucleotide sequence: TGTGCCAGCTCAACGGGACAGAACCTCTACGAGCAGTACTTC.

This chain links TRBV7-2 with TRBJ2-1; the match to TRBD1 covers 9 bases. V was clipped by 5 bases and J by 3 bases; unmatched bases: 5. CDR1 SGHTA and CDR2 FQGNSA come from the germline V gene. The CDR3 covers 15 residues. The CDR3 protein is CASSVQGQGYNEQFF. The CDR3 coding sequence is TGTGCCAGCAGCGTACAGGGACAGGGCTACAATGAGCAGTTCTTC.

This clonotype was detected many times. The CDR3, as DNA: TGTGCCAGCAGCGTAGGGGATTCGGGTTCTTTTCACGAGCAGTACTTC. This translates into CASSVGDSGSFHEQYF. This chain joins TRBV9 and TRBJ2-7; D not resolved. Germline CDR1 is SGDLS and CDR2 is YYNGEE. Trimming stripped 0 bases from V and 5 bases from J, with 18 bases between. This CDR3 is built from 16 residues.

This clonotype has at least ten counts. The CDR3 loop is CACSGNNQPQHF. DNA of the CDR3: TGTGCCTGTTCAGGGAACAATCAGCCCCAGCATTTT. The chain joins TRBV30 to TRBJ1-5; a possible D gene is TRBD1 (5 bases). Trimming stripped 6 bases from V and 3 bases from J, with 9 bases between. The CDR3 loop spans 12 amino acids. The germline CDR1 and CDR2 sequences are GTSNPN and SVGIG (reference sequence).

The table lists this clonotype with many counts. J is TRBJ2-7 and V is TRBV7-2, with 7 bases aligning to TRBD1. V gave up 4 bases and J gave up 2 bases; unmatched junction bases: 8. The CDR3 consists of 15 residues. Germline V gene sequence: CDR1 SGHTA, CDR2 FQGNSA. The CDR3 region is CASSSGQRGAYEQYF. The CDR3 bases are TGTGCCAGCAGCTCGGGACAGCGAGGGGCCTACGAGCAGTACTTC.

V gene TRBV6-1 combines with J gene TRBJ1-1; no definite D call. The germline CDR1 and CDR2 sequences are MNHNS and SASEGT. V lost 6 bases and J lost 6, with 20 bases in between. There are 15 residues in the CDR3. CDR3 bases: TGTGCCAGCAGCCGTTCCGTCCGGGTAGATGCTGAAGCTTTCTTT. It specifies CASSRSVRVDAEAFF.

This clonotype was seen at least ten times. This rearrangement joins TRBV4-3 to TRBJ1-1; D might be TRBD1 (5 bases). V was trimmed by 2 bases and J by 7 bases, leaving 11 bases between them. CDR1 LGHNA and CDR2 YSLEER come from the germline V gene. This CDR3 has 13 amino acids. CDR3 residues: CASSQSGGSEAFF. CDR3 DNA: TGCGCCAGCAGCCAAAGCGGGGGAAGTGAAGCTTTCTTT.

This clonotype was recorded many times. V usage is TRBV7-2 and J usage is TRBJ2-3; D remains ambiguous. CDR3 length: 14 residues. The V end lost 1 base, the J end lost 1 base, and 6 bases lay between the germline ends. From germline, CDR1 is SGHTA and CDR2 FQGNSA. In nucleotides, the CDR3 is TGTGCCAGCAGCTTAGACGGACGCACAGATACGCAGTATTTT. It encodes CASSLDGRTDTQYF.

This clonotype was counted ten times or more. The chain uses TRBV20-1 and TRBJ2-5, with D possibly called TRBD1 or TRBD2 (6 bases each). V was trimmed by 1 base and J by 5 bases, leaving 11 bases between them. The CDR3 consists of 13 residues. In germline, CDR1 is DFQATT, CDR2 SNEGSKA (reference sequence). The CDR3 nucleotides are TGCAGTGCTAGAGGGGTAGGGGGGGAGACCCAGTACTTC. Encoded protein: CSARGVGGETQYF.

The table lists this clonotype with many counts. CDR3 sequence: CASGLVISSGDNNEQFF. CDR3 in DNA: TGTGCTAGTGGTTTGGTAATATCTAGCGGGGACAACAATGAGCAGTTCTTC. The chain couples TRBV12-5 to TRBJ2-1; 9 positions agree with TRBD2. J was trimmed by 5 bases and V by 0 bases; bases with no gene match: 8. CDR1 LGHNT and CDR2 FRNRAP come from the germline V gene. The CDR3 is 17 residues long.

This clonotype was detected a few times. The rearrangement uses TRBV10-3 and TRBJ2-3; a possible D gene is TRBD1 (5 bases). Germline CDR1 and CDR2: ENHRY and SYGVKD. V shed 3 bases and J shed 4 bases, with 8 bases lying between them. CDR3 length: 13 residues. Here the CDR3 reads CAISDRVSDTQYF. The CDR3 DNA reads as TGTGCCATCAGTGACAGGGTGTCAGATACGCAGTATTTT.

Many counts were recorded for this clonotype. V is TRBV20-1 and J is TRBJ1-1; D is ambiguous. Deletions cut 3 bases from V and 6 bases from J, with 11 bases between. Germline CDR1 reads DFQATT; CDR2 reads SNEGSKA (reference sequence). The CDR3 is 12 amino acids. The CDR3 DNA reads TGCAGTGCTAGGCCCTCCTATGCTGAAGCTTTCTTT. This gives the protein CSARPSYAEAFF.

This clonotype has at least ten counts. The V gene is TRBV18, the J gene TRBJ2-3, with 14 nucleotides matching TRBD2. The CDR3 has 14 residues. Trimming at V came to 6 bases and at J to 11 bases, leaving 7 bases not matched to a gene. Per germline, CDR1 KGHSH and CDR2 LQKENI. CDR3 sequence reads: CASSEGLAGDRQYF. For the CDR3, the DNA is TGTGCCAGCTCTGAGGGACTAGCGGGGGACCGGCAGTATTTT.

About this clonotype itself: Because the CDR3 is missing its conserved closing phenylalanine or tryptophan, this is likely a read error. The chain has TRBV5-5 and TRBJ1-1; D not certain. CDR3 length: 13 amino acids. Per the germline V gene, CDR1 is SGHKS and CDR2 is YYEKEE (reference sequence). V lost 0 bases and J lost 6, with 9 bases in between. CDR3 protein: CASSLDRWAEAFL. CDR3 DNA: TGTGCCAGCAGCTTGGACCGGTGGGCTGAAGCTTTCCTT.

This clonotype was observed a few times. The chain recombines TRBV15 with TRBJ1-2, with TRBD1 as a possible D gene (5 bases). V lost 1 base to trimming and J lost 4 bases, with 10 bases between them. The germline CDR1 and CDR2 sequences are LNHNV and YYDKDF (reference sequence). The CDR3 length is 14 residues. The CDR3, as DNA: TGTGCCACCAGCAGAGTTGGGACTGCCTATGGCTACACCTTC. It codes for CATSRVGTAYGYTF.

The chain joins TRBV3-1 to TRBJ1-1, with no clear D. Germline V CDR1 and CDR2: LGHDT, YNNKEL (reference sequence). Trimming removed 3 bases from V and 0 bases from J, with 8 bases in between. CDR3 length: 14 amino acids. Here the CDR3 reads CASSHAGMNTEAFF. CDR3 DNA: TGTGCCAGCAGCCACGCGGGAATGAACACTGAAGCTTTCTTT.

This clonotype was observed many times. The CDR3 reads CASSSPTRTQYF. Here the CDR3 DNA reads TGTGCCAGCAGTTCACCTACGAGGACCCAGTACTTC. This sequence joins TRBV28 and TRBJ2-5; D unresolved. Germline V lookup: CDR1 MDHEN, CDR2 SYDVKM. This CDR3 region has 12 residues. Trimming removed 4 bases from V and 7 bases from J, with 10 bases in between.